This record looks at one T cell receptor (beta chain) sequence and its context. Its matching antigen is unknown. This specimen belongs to a study of OX40 agonist ivuxolimab in advanced cancers. Background on the study: With a range of about 23 to 90, age averaged approximately 60 years, and approximately 83% were male. The study's findings and limits: Partial responders at 0.1-3.0 mg/kg showed near-lowest clonal expansion. Low normalized T-cell clonal expansion was also seen in some nonresponders.

Produced via immunoSEQ multiplex PCR; TCRdb's table is partial and in-frame only. The sample gives 82,000 or so clones, over 85% of which show up once; roughly 0.65% is in the top ten. V lost 3 bases, J lost 1 base, and 8 bases stayed unmatched. Germline V CDR1 and CDR2: SGHRS, YFSETQ. This CDR3 comprises 17 residues. Sequencing used CD4+ or CD8+ T cells sorted from blood, obtained in a trial of the OX40 agonist ivuxolimab. The source is an adult with an advanced solid tumor such as melanoma, head and neck, liver or kidney cancer. V usage is TRBV5-1 and J usage is TRBJ2-7; 12 nucleotides agree with TRBD1. CDR3 nucleotides: TGCGCCAGCAGCTGGGGGACAGGGGGCACGTTATCCTACGAGCAGTACTTC. Amino acids: CASSWGTGGTLSYEQYF.